What follows describes a single T cell receptor (beta chain). This clone has a handful of counts. The clone's antigen remains unknown. No base quality values were provided; no much bigger clone lies one nucleotide off. These data originate in a study of T cell responses to AZD1222 COVID-19 vaccine (dated by TCRdb to about 2021). About the full investigation: AZD1222 recipients whose second dose came at about 4 weeks and those whose second dose came at about 12 weeks were combined into one group, since spike-specific TCR depth and breadth did not differ between the two schedules. Trial participants were enrolled into age subgroups of 18-55, 56-69 and 70-plus years, which contained approximately 150, 28 and 58 TCR-sequenced participants, respectively. TCR sequencing was performed for 230 to 250 trial participants, of whom roughly 200 were given two doses of AZD1222 and 26 were given two doses of MenACWY control vaccine.

The intended sense of this specimen's time point label: baseline before first vaccination. Samples from vaccinated people were obtained from the UK trials COV001 and COV002, which included a single-blind randomized controlled phase 2/3 trial of AZD1222 (ChAdOx1 nCoV-19) in healthy adults. Trial participant PBMC samples were collected at day 0 and day 28 after the second dose for TCRbeta chain sequencing. The CDR3 regions of human TCRbeta chains were analyzed by immunosequencing. Per the original workflow: TCRs in the repertoires were compared against a reference library of SARS-CoV-2-specific TCRs that had been generated with the MIRA antigen-specificity platform. Breadth was defined as the fraction of unique TCRs that were SARS-CoV-2-associated, and depth was defined as the fraction of total T cells that were SARS-CoV-2-associated. Using the MIRA data, each spike-specific TCR was mapped to the spike region that the TCR reacts to and placed in a CD4 or CD8 class. Log10-transformed breadth and depth values were compared by one-way ANOVA with Sidak's multiple comparisons tests. Here the immuneACCESS table is served through TCRdb, limited to in-frame sequences with V and J called. Missing clones are a known gap in these copies; in checked studies unresolved V genes cover under half, and the rest lacks a known reason. The V and J calls and clone size were taken over from that table, and D and trimming were inferred from the DNA. This sample is represented by some 180,000 clones; 88% of them were singletons. The top ten clonotypes cover 0.49% of the sample.

What the research found in general, with its limitations: Nearly half of unique spike-specific TCRs reportedly recognized epitopes outside regions mutated in the B.1.351 and B.1.1.7 variants. Participants were mostly white British and included more females than males, and it was suggested by the authors that clonal diversity may have been underestimated. A significant rise in spike-specific TCR breadth and depth was observed after two AZD1222 doses relative to day 0 and relative to MenACWY recipients. Vaccine-associated CD4 TCRs spanned the whole spike protein, with dominant responses in regions 160-218 and 743-854. Because no samples from the day 14 peak response were available, repertoires could be characterized only after the peak T cell response. Conclusions about previously exposed vaccinees are limited, since just five to seven AZD1222 recipients were seropositive for SARS-CoV-2 at baseline. In the small 56-69-year group, the increase in depth fell short of significance, most likely because of low power.

Unmatched junction bases come to 0, with V trimmed by 0 bases and J by 0 bases. The CDR3 sequence holds 18 residues, the cysteine and phenylalanine included. Only CDR3 DNA is held: 54 bases, read in frame from base 1. Per the germline V gene, MNHEY is the CDR1 and SVGEGT is the CDR2. This TCR derives from an adult in good health. In this chain, TRBV6-2 or TRBV6-3 is recombined with TRBJ2-2; 14 central bases correspond to TRBD2. The source material was peripheral blood, sampled on day 0 of AZD1222 vaccination. The nucleotides are TGTGCCAGCAGTTACTCGACTAGCGGGGGGGCGAACACCGGGGAGCTGTTTTTT. The translation is CASSYSTSGGANTGELFF.